One and the same sample provided the 13 T cell receptor beta chains below, sequenced in a study of shared clonotypes between healthy human individuals. The assay was immunoSEQ multiplex PCR, and TCRdb's table has in-frame clones only and misses some. Among a few million clones listed, under 95% were seen once. Sequencing was done on a sample of naive CD4+ T cells from PBMCs. Subset noted: CD45RA+ positively selected. Receptors were obtained from a man aged 18 to 29 in good health. Some clones in this sample may be carry-over from other donors' samples.

The chain couples TRBV30 to TRBJ2-2; D is uncertain. This CDR3 has 12 residues. V was shortened by 5 bases and J by 3 bases, with 7 bases between the two germline ends. Germline CDR1 is GTSNPN and CDR2 is SVGIG (reference sequence). The CDR3 sequence is CAWYEYTGELFF. The CDR3 bases are TGTGCCTGGTACGAATACACCGGGGAGCTGTTTTTT. Drawing the rest from reference TRBV30 and TRBJ2-2, the complete variable domain is SQTIHQWPATLVQPVGSPLSLECTVEGTSNPNLYWYRQAAGRGLQLLFYSVGIGQISSEVPQNLSASRPQDRQFILSSKKLLLSDSGFYLCAWYEYTGELFFGEGSRLTVL.

V is TRBV30 and J is TRBJ1-5; D uncertain. CDR1 and CDR2 (germline): GTSNPN, SVGIG (reference sequence). Trimming left V 0 bases short and J 2 bases short, with 11 bases between. CDR3 length: 15 amino acids. As DNA, the CDR3 is TGTGCCTGGAGTGTAAGAAGCGGAGGCAATCAGCCCCAGCATTTT. It is translated as CAWSVRSGGNQPQHF.

The V and J genes are TRBV9 and TRBJ2-1, with 9 bases identical to TRBD2. Germline CDR1 is SGDLS and CDR2 is YYNGEE. With 2 bases clipped from V and 5 bases from J, the junction kept 2 bases outside the gene matches. The CDR3 sequence is 14 residues long. CDR3 nucleotide sequence: TGTGCCAGCAGCGTGGGACTAGCCCACAATGAGCAGTTCTTC. Amino acid sequence: CASSVGLAHNEQFF.

The chain carries TRBV4-1 and TRBJ1-1; 10 positions match TRBD1. The CDR3 is made up of 15 amino acids. J gave up 5 bases and V 1 base, and 4 bases lay outside the gene matches. Germline CDR1 reads MGHRA; CDR2 reads YSYEKL. The CDR3 sequence: CASSQVRDRGTEAFF. CDR3 coding DNA: TGCGCCAGCAGCCAAGTTCGGGACAGGGGAACTGAAGCTTTCTTT.

DNA for the CDR3: TGTGCCAGCAGCACCGGACGGGACTACCAGTTCTTC. It codes for CASSTGRDYQFF. This chain links TRBV7-2 with TRBJ2-1, with TRBD2 matching over 7 bases. V shed 5 bases, J shed 13 bases, and the junction held 8 bases outside the gene matches. The CDR3 runs 12 residues. Germline V gene data show CDR1 as SGHTA and CDR2 as FQGNSA.

The gene calls are TRBV5-1 and TRBJ1-3; TRBD1 is a possible D gene (5 bases). The V end lost 0 bases, the J end lost 0 bases, and 10 bases lay between the germline ends. The CDR3 is 16 amino acids. Germline V gene lookup returns CDR1 SGHRS and CDR2 YFSETQ. CDR3 loop: CASSLGGVLSGNTIYF. DNA for the CDR3: TGCGCCAGCAGCTTGGGAGGGGTCCTCTCTGGAAACACCATATATTTT. Full variable domain (outside the CDR3, taken from reference TRBV5-1 and TRBJ1-3): KAGVTQTPRYLIKTRGQQVTLSCSPISGHRSVSWYQQTPGQGLQFLFEYFSETQRNKGNFPGRFSGRQFSNSRSEMNVSTLELGDSALYLCASSLGGVLSGNTIYFGEGSWLTVV.

The chain recombines TRBV18 with TRBJ2-2; TRBD1 aligns across 7 bases. The ends lost 3 bases at V and 4 bases at J; junction bases unmatched: 5. The CDR3 sequence is 15 residues long. Germline assignment: CDR1 KGHSH and CDR2 LQKENI. The CDR3 reads CASSPGGQTTGELFF. CDR3 DNA: TGTGCCAGCTCACCTGGGGGACAGACCACCGGGGAGCTGTTTTTT.

The J gene is TRBJ1-5, the V gene TRBV28; the match to TRBD1 covers 11 bases. Germline-derived CDR1 and CDR2 are MDHEN and SYDVKM. The CDR3 extends over 19 amino acids. J was trimmed by 6 bases and V by 2 bases; bases with no gene match: 15. CDR3 in DNA: TGTGCCAGCAGTTTAGTAGGGACAGGGGGGCTGGTTTATCGTCAGCCCCAGCATTTT. It translates to CASSLVGTGGLVYRQPQHF.

V and J are TRBV14 and TRBJ2-3; 9 positions agree with TRBD2. Germline CDR1 is SGHDN and CDR2 is FVKESK. V lost 2 bases and J lost 1; bases outside the gene matches: 4. CDR3 length: 16 amino acids. The chain's CDR3 is CASSQRWTSGTDTQYF. The CDR3 DNA is TGTGCCAGCAGCCAACGGTGGACTAGCGGCACAGATACGCAGTATTTT.

The V and J genes are TRBV5-6 and TRBJ2-2; D unresolved. The CDR3 contains 14 residues. Trimming cost V 3 bases and J 5 bases, with 11 bases left between them. Germline-derived CDR1 and CDR2 are SGHDT and YYEEEE. CDR3 DNA: TGTGCCAGCAGCTCGGACCTGGGGACCGGGGAGCTGTTTTTT. Its translation: CASSSDLGTGELFF.

This clone was seen a few times. This chain uses TRBV28 with TRBJ2-3, with a possible D match to TRBD2 (6 bases). Trimming pared 5 bases from V and 4 bases from J, leaving 22 bases between. Germline V gives CDR1 MDHEN, CDR2 SYDVKM. This CDR3 spans 17 amino acids. The CDR3 spells CASSRSGLLTTSDTQYF. As DNA, the CDR3 is TGTGCCAGCAGTCGCTCGGGACTTCTGACCACATCAGATACGCAGTATTTT. The complete variable domain, with remaining parts taken from reference TRBV28 and TRBJ2-3, reads DVKVTQSSRYLVKRTGEKVFLECVQDMDHENMFWYRQDPGLGLRLIYFSYDVKMKEKGDIPEGYSVSREKKERFSLILESASTNQTSMYLCASSRSGLLTTSDTQYFGPGTRLTVL.

The V gene is TRBV28, the J gene TRBJ1-1, with D uncertain. CDR1 is MDHEN, CDR2 SYDVKM, per germline. The CDR3 contains 14 residues. The germline V and J ends were trimmed by 3 bases and 5 bases, with 13 bases remaining between them. In DNA form, the CDR3 reads TGTGCCAGCAGTTTGCCCGCCCTGAGGACTGAAGCTTTCTTT. Protein product: CASSLPALRTEAFF.

The V call is TRBV5-5, the J call TRBJ1-2, with TRBD1 identical over 8 bases. Germline CDR1 SGHKS, CDR2 YYEKEE (reference sequence). V gave up 4 bases and J gave up 4 bases; unmatched junction bases: 6. This CDR3 region has 14 residues. The CDR3 reads CASSLGQGTYGYTF. CDR3 DNA: TGTGCCAGCAGCCTAGGACAGGGTACCTATGGCTACACCTTC.